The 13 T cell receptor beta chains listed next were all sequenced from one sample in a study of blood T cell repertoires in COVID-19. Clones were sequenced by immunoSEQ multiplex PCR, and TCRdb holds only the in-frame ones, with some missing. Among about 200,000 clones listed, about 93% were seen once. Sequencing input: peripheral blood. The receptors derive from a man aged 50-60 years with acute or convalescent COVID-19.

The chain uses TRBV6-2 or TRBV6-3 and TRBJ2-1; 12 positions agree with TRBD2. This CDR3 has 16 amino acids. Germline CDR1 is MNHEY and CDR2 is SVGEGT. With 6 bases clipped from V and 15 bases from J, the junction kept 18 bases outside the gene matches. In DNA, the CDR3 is TGTGCCAGCAGCCCTAGCGGGAGGGCCTTTCCCCTAAGCCTGTTCTTC. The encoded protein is CASSPSGRAFPLSLFF.

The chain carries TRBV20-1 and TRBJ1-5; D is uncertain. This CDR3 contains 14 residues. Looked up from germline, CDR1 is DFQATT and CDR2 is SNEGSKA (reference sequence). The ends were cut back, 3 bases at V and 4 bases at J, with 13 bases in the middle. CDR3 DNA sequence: TGCAGTGCTAGTCTCATCTCGGGTAATCAGCCCCAGCATTTT. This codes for CSASLISGNQPQHF.

CDR3 amino acids: CASSLVEQETQYF. For the CDR3, the DNA is TGTGCCAGCAGCTTAGTGGAGCAAGAGACCCAGTACTTC. The gene calls are TRBV11-2 and TRBJ2-5; the D is unclear. The CDR3 runs 13 residues. The germline V gene encodes CDR1 SGHAT and CDR2 FQNNGV. Between the trimmed V and J ends, which lost 1 base and 2 bases, there was a span of 5 bases.

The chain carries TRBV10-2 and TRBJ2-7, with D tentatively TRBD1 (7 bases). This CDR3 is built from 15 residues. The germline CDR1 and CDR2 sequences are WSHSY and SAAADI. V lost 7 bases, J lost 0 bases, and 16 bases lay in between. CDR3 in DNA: TGCGCCAGCAAAGGGGGGACAGATCCCTCCTACGAGCAGTACTTC. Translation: CASKGGTDPSYEQYF.

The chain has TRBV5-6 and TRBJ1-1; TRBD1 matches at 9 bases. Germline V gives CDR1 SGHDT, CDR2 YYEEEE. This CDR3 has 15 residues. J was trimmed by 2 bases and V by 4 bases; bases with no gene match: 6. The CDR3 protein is CASSPLTGGNTEAFF. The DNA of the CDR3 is TGTGCCAGCAGCCCCTTGACAGGGGGAAACACTGAAGCTTTCTTT.

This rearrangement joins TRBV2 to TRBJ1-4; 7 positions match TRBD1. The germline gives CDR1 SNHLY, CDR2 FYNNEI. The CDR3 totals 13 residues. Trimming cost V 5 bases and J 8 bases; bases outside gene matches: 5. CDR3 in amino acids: CASSNRGVEKLFF. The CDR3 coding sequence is TGTGCCAGCAGTAACAGGGGCGTCGAAAAACTGTTTTTT.

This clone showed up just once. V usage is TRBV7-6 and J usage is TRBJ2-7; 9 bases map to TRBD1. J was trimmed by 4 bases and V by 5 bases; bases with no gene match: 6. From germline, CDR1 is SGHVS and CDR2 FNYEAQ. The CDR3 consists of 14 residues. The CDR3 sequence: CASSQDRGSYEQYF. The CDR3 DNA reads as TGTGCCAGCAGCCAGGACAGGGGTTCGTACGAGCAGTACTTC.

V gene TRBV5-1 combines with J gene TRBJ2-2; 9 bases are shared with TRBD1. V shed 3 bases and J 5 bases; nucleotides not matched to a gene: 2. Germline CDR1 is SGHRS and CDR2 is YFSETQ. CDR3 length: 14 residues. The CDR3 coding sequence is TGCGCCAGCAGCTCGGGACAGGGAACCGGGGAGCTGTTTTTT. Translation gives CASSSGQGTGELFF.

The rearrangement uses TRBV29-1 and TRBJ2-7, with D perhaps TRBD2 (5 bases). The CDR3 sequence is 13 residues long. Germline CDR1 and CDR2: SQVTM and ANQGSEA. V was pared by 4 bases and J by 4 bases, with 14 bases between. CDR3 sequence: CSVGGLLGYEQYF. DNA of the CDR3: TGCAGCGTTGGAGGGCTGCTTGGGTACGAGCAGTACTTC.

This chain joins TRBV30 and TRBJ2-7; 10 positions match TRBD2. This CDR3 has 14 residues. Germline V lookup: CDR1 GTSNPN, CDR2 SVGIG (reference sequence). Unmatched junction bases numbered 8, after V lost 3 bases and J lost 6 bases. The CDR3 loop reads CAWSYGAGGVEQYF. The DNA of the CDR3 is TGTGCCTGGAGCTACGGAGCGGGAGGGGTCGAGCAGTACTTC.

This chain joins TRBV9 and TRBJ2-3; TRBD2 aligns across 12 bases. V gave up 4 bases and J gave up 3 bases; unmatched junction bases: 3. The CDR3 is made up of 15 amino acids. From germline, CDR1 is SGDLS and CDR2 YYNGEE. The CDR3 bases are TGTGCCAGCAGCTCTAGCGGGGGGGCGACAGATACGCAGTATTTT. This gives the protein CASSSSGGATDTQYF.

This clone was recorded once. CDR3 sequence reads: CASSPGQRAHGYTF. CDR3 coding DNA: TGTGCCAGCAGCCCCGGACAGAGGGCTCATGGCTACACCTTC. The chain carries TRBV5-8 and TRBJ1-2, with a weak D call TRBD1 (6 bases). The CDR3 sequence is 14 residues long. The ends were cut back, 4 bases at V and 6 bases at J, with 16 bases in the middle. The germline V gene has CDR1 SGHTS and CDR2 YDEGEE.

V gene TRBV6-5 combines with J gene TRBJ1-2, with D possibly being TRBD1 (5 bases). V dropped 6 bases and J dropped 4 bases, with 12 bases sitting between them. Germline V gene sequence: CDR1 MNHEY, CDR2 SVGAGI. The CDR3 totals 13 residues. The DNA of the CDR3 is TGTGCCAGCAGCCCCGGGGGGGGCTATGGCTACACCTTC. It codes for CASSPGGGYGYTF.